A single sample gave rise to the 4 T cell receptor beta chains below, sequenced in a study of vaccination and CD4 T cells after COVID-19. The treatment was: approximately 10-day PBMC culture with coronavirus spike peptide pools or control peptides (ViraFEST assay). These receptors are not linked to any known antigen. With the Oncomine TCR Beta short-read assay, DNA from cultured CD4+ T cells was sequenced. In TCRdb, the PCR reads were re-called with MiXCR into one record per CDR3 protein. The table lists 15,000 to 20,000 distinct CDR3 sequences, 40% to 50% of them singletons. The sequenced sample was CD4+ T cells from blood, cultured in vitro, obtained after SARS-CoV-2 vaccination. Receptors were obtained from a human donor who had recovered from COVID-19.

This clonotype was counted between two and nine times. The CDR3 protein is CASSGRQGTGELFF. The CDR3 region has the DNA TGTGCCAGCAGCGGCCGACAGGGCACCGGGGAGCTGTTTTTT. This chain connects TRBV7-8 to TRBJ2-2, with 7 bases identical to TRBD1. The CDR3 has 14 residues. CDR1 and CDR2 from the germline V gene are SGHVS and FQNEAQ. V gave up 5 bases and J gave up 4 bases; unmatched junction bases: 4.

The chain employs TRBV20-1 and TRBJ2-1; TRBD2 matches at 7 bases. Germline lookup yields CDR1 DFQATT and CDR2 SNEGSKA (reference sequence). The V and J ends lost 2 bases and 8 bases, in that order; junction bases with no gene match: 12. The CDR3 contains 15 residues. CDR3 DNA: TGCAGTGCTAGACCCCTGGGGGAGGGCCAGTATGAGCAGTTCTTC. Translated, it gives CSARPLGEGQYEQFF.

V is TRBV7-9 and J is TRBJ1-6; D is unclear. Trimming stripped 0 bases from V and 6 bases from J, with 6 bases between. This CDR3 has 14 residues. CDR1 is SEHNR and CDR2 is FQNEAQ in the germline V gene (reference sequence). Here the CDR3 reads CASSLAGSNSPLHF. For the CDR3, the DNA is TGTGCCAGCAGCTTAGCTGGGAGTAATTCACCCCTCCACTTT.

The V and J genes are TRBV7-6 and TRBJ1-1, with D unclear. The CDR3 runs 16 residues. V shed 2 bases and J shed 0 bases, with 13 bases lying between them. Germline lookup yields CDR1 SGHVS and CDR2 FNYEAQ. Here the CDR3 DNA reads TGTGCCAGCAGCTTATCTCCGGGAGCCATGAACACTGAAGCTTTCTTT. It translates to CASSLSPGAMNTEAFF.